The 29 T cell receptor beta chains presented below share a single source sample, sequenced in a study of identical twins. A single record per CDR3 protein comes from TCRdb applying MiXCR to the 5' RACE reads. Among under 900,000 distinct CDR3 sequences listed, about 12% were seen once. The same sample was also studied in work on yellow fever vaccine responses in identical twins.

Input material: PBMCs. These receptors originate from a woman in her late teens or twenties in good health.

The sample holds a few counts of this clonotype. The chain combines TRBV6-1 with TRBJ2-1; 10 nucleotides line up with TRBD2. V gave up 7 bases and J gave up 9 bases; unmatched junction bases: 6. The CDR3 is 13 amino acids. Germline V gene sequence: CDR1 MNHNS, CDR2 SASEGT. CDR3 coding DNA: TGTGCCAGCAAAGCGGGAGGGAAAGGTGAGCAGTTCTTC. The encoded protein is CASKAGGKGEQFF.

This sequence joins TRBV14 and TRBJ2-1, with D hard to call. This CDR3 contains 11 residues. Germline V gene data show CDR1 as SGHDN and CDR2 as FVKESK. The V end was cut by 3 bases, the J end by 10 bases, with 7 bases between. The CDR3 loop is CASSHVSEQFF. Here the CDR3 DNA reads TGTGCCAGCAGCCATGTATCCGAGCAGTTCTTC. Combining the CDR3 with reference TRBV14 and TRBJ2-1 gives the whole variable domain EAGVTQFPSHSVIEKGQTVTLRCDPISGHDNLYWYRRVMGKEIKFLLHFVKESKQDESGMPNNRFLAERTGGTYSTLKVQPAELEDSGVYFCASSHVSEQFFGPGTRLTVL.

This clonotype occurred a few times. The V and J genes are TRBV6-2 or TRBV6-3 and TRBJ1-1; D is uncertain. The CDR3 spans 14 residues. Trimming left V 2 bases short and J 1 base short, with 8 bases between. Germline CDR1 reads MNHEY; CDR2 reads SVGEGT. This CDR3 reads CASSYGPGNTEAFF. The CDR3 nucleotides are TGTGCCAGCAGTTACGGTCCTGGGAACACTGAAGCTTTCTTT.

J is TRBJ1-3 and V is TRBV12-3 or TRBV12-4; D ambiguous. V was pared by 8 bases and J by 4 bases, with 9 bases between. The CDR3 has 12 amino acids. This chain's CDR3 is CASATGGNTIYF. The CDR3 bases are TGTGCCAGCGCAACGGGGGGAAACACCATATATTTT.

In its sample, this clonotype was seen many times. One junction end disagrees with the germline gene, perhaps due to a read error. V gene TRBV29-1 combines with J gene TRBJ2-3; no reliable D call. CDR1 is SQVTM, CDR2 ANQGSEA, per germline. CDR3 size: 14 residues. This CDR3 is CSVEGAVSTDTQYF. Here the CDR3 DNA reads TGCAGCGTCGAAGGAGCCGTCAGCACAGATACGCAGTATTTT.

This clonotype was counted a few times. The genes are TRBV4-1 and TRBJ2-1; 16 positions agree with TRBD2. Germline CDR1 and CDR2: MGHRA and YSYEKL. This CDR3 is 19 amino acids long. Unmatched junction bases numbered 13, after V lost 7 bases and J lost 4 bases. The CDR3 DNA reads as TGCGCCAGCATACCAGGTCCGGGACTAGCGGGAGGGGAATACAATGAGCAGTTCTTC. Translated: CASIPGPGLAGGEYNEQFF.

This clonotype came up many times. The chain couples TRBV20-1 to TRBJ2-2, with D possibly called TRBD1 or TRBD2 (7 bases each). Germline V gives CDR1 DFQATT, CDR2 SNEGSKA (reference sequence). This CDR3 has 17 residues. V shed 5 bases and J shed 3 bases, with 22 bases lying between them. CDR3 in amino acids: CSAESPGRGRYTGELFF. In nucleotides, the CDR3 is TGCAGTGCTGAATCCCCTGGGAGGGGGCGATACACCGGGGAGCTGTTTTTT.

This clonotype was seen only a few times. This chain links TRBV7-2 with TRBJ2-1; TRBD2 aligns across 10 bases. V shed 0 bases, J shed 10 bases, and the junction held 9 bases outside the gene matches. This CDR3 has 16 amino acids. Germline values: CDR1 SGHTA, CDR2 FQGNSA. The CDR3 nucleotides are TGTGCCAGCAGCTTAGCGGCTAGCGGGGGCTTTAACGAGCAGTTCTTC. As protein: CASSLAASGGFNEQFF.

This clonotype was detected a few times. The CDR3 spells CASSVTGYTEAFF. Written as DNA, the CDR3 is TGTGCCAGCAGCGTGACAGGGTACACTGAAGCTTTCTTT. J is TRBJ1-1 and V is TRBV7-9; 7 nucleotides align to TRBD1. Germline values: CDR1 SEHNR, CDR2 FQNEAQ (reference sequence). The length of the CDR3 is 13 residues. V was clipped by 5 bases and J by 3 bases; unmatched bases: 3.

The chain is built from TRBV12-3 or TRBV12-4 and TRBJ1-1; D unclear. Deletions cut 3 bases from V and 7 bases from J, with 18 bases between. This CDR3 has 15 amino acids. CDR3 bases: TGTGCCAGCAGTTTGGGCCCAACCGGCTCGGGTGAAGCTTTCTTT. It translates to CASSLGPTGSGEAFF.

The chain joins TRBV20-1 to TRBJ2-1, with D perhaps matching TRBD1 (8 bases). In germline, CDR1 is DFQATT, CDR2 SNEGSKA (reference sequence). This CDR3 spans 14 amino acids. The V end lost 3 bases, the J end lost 5 bases, and 14 bases lay between the germline ends. The CDR3 is CSASTGGVDNEQFF. The CDR3 nucleotides read TGCAGTGCTAGTACAGGGGGGGTGGACAATGAGCAGTTCTTC.

The count of this clonotype is one. The chain joins TRBV7-6 to TRBJ1-6; TRBD1 might be the D (5 bases). Germline-derived CDR1 and CDR2 are SGHVS and FNYEAQ. The CDR3 contains 17 residues. CDR3 nucleotides: TGTGCGCGCAGCCTACACACGGCGGGAGGGGATAATTCACCCCTCCACTTT. This sequence encodes CARSLHTAGGDNSPLHF.

In its sample, this clonotype was seen many times. The chain is built from TRBV25-1 and TRBJ1-1; no clear D. There are 15 residues in the CDR3. Trimming removed 0 bases from V and 1 base from J, with 9 bases in between. CDR1 is MGHDK, CDR2 SYGVNS, per germline. The CDR3 sequence: CASSEYGRKNTEAFF. The CDR3, as DNA: TGTGCCAGCAGTGAATACGGCAGGAAGAACACTGAAGCTTTCTTT.

The table lists this clonotype with a few counts. The chain couples TRBV5-1 to TRBJ1-5, with 9 bases that match TRBD1. The V and J ends lost 3 bases and 6 bases, in that order; junction bases with no gene match: 10. The germline V gene has CDR1 SGHRS and CDR2 YFSETQ. The CDR3 runs 16 residues. CDR3 sequence reads: CASSSGTGSGSQPQHF. CDR3 sequence (DNA): TGCGCCAGCAGCTCCGGGACAGGGAGCGGCAGTCAGCCCCAGCATTTT.

This clonotype has a handful of counts. The chain employs TRBV27 and TRBJ2-7; maybe TRBD2 (5 bases). The germline V gene has CDR1 MNHEY and CDR2 SMNVEV (reference sequence). V was trimmed by 3 bases and J by 2 bases, leaving 11 bases between them. CDR3 length: 14 residues. CDR3 sequence (DNA): TGTGCCAGCAGTTTTGGGCGGGTCGCCTACGAGCAGTACTTC. Protein product: CASSFGRVAYEQYF.

This clonotype was recorded a few times. The chain carries TRBV5-5 and TRBJ1-2, with D possibly TRBD1 on 5 matching bases. This CDR3 has 15 residues. Per germline, CDR1 SGHKS and CDR2 YYEKEE (reference sequence). V was shortened by 4 bases and J by 2 bases, with 15 bases between the two germline ends. CDR3 bases: TGTGCCAGCAGCACCCTGGACACAACCAACTATGGCTACACCTTC. This translates into CASSTLDTTNYGYTF.

The CDR3 sequence is CASSFATGGNQPQHF. Written as DNA, the CDR3 is TGTGCCAGCAGTTTCGCCACAGGGGGCAATCAGCCCCAGCATTTT. The chain recombines TRBV12-3 or TRBV12-4 with TRBJ1-5; 7 positions match TRBD1. The CDR3 runs to 15 residues. Trimming removed 3 bases from V and 2 bases from J; junction bases left unmatched: 4.

In its sample, this clonotype was seen many times. The J gene is TRBJ2-6, the V gene TRBV28, with D perhaps matching TRBD1 or TRBD2 (5 bases each). The germline V gene encodes CDR1 MDHEN and CDR2 SYDVKM. Trimming pared 4 bases from V and 0 bases from J, leaving 13 bases between. CDR3 length equals 17 residues. The chain's CDR3 is CASSYSGTSSGANVLTF. The CDR3 DNA reads as TGTGCCAGCAGTTACTCCGGGACGAGCTCTGGGGCCAACGTCCTGACTTTC.

In this sample, this clonotype turned up a few times. The CDR3 region is CSARGGFTFGNTIYF. CDR3 nucleotides: TGCAGTGCTAGGGGGGGCTTCACGTTCGGAAACACCATATATTTT. The chain employs TRBV20-1 and TRBJ1-3; possible D gene TRBD1, 6 bases. CDR1 is DFQATT, CDR2 SNEGSKA, per germline (reference sequence). The CDR3 length is 15 residues. V dropped 3 bases and J dropped 4 bases, with 16 bases sitting between them.

This clonotype was detected many times. V gene TRBV12-3 or TRBV12-4 combines with J gene TRBJ1-6, with 8 bases matching TRBD1. The CDR3 consists of 17 residues. Trimming removed 6 bases from V and 7 bases from J; junction bases left unmatched: 14. CDR3 nucleotide sequence: TGTGCCAGCAGACCACCCGACAGGGGCGTCGGGAATTCACCCCTCCACTTT. Its protein is CASRPPDRGVGNSPLHF.

The table lists this clonotype with a few counts. This chain connects TRBV13 to TRBJ2-3; the match to TRBD1 covers 7 bases. Unmatched junction bases numbered 6, after V lost 2 bases and J lost 4 bases. This CDR3 is built from 15 residues. The germline V gene has CDR1 PRHDT and CDR2 FYEKMQ (reference sequence). Here the CDR3 reads CASSLRQGRADTQYF. The CDR3 DNA sequence: TGTGCCAGCAGCTTACGACAGGGTAGGGCAGATACGCAGTATTTT. Variable domain in full (rest from reference TRBV13 and TRBJ2-3): AAGVIQSPRHLIKEKRETATLKCYPIPRHDTVYWYQQGPGQDPQFLISFYEKMQSDKGSIPDRFSAQQFSDYHSELNMSSLELGDSALYFCASSLRQGRADTQYFGPGTRLTVL.

The CDR3 protein is CASSKTGGREQYF. Written as DNA, the CDR3 is TGTGCCAGCAGTAAAACAGGGGGCCGCGAGCAGTACTTC. The chain couples TRBV28 to TRBJ2-7; 9 bases line up with TRBD1. The V and J ends lost 5 bases and 6 bases, in that order; junction bases with no gene match: 5. This CDR3 is built from 13 residues. Germline CDR1 and CDR2: MDHEN and SYDVKM.

This clonotype was detected a few times. The V and J genes are TRBV7-2 and TRBJ1-6; TRBD1 is a possible D gene (5 bases). Deletions cut 4 bases from V and 9 bases from J, with 10 bases between. The CDR3 consists of 13 residues. The germline V gene encodes CDR1 SGHTA and CDR2 FQGNSA. CDR3 in amino acids: CASSSIGGSPLHF. Written as DNA, the CDR3 is TGTGCCAGCAGCTCGATCGGGGGTTCACCCCTCCACTTT.

This clonotype was observed a handful of times. V is TRBV6-1 and J is TRBJ1-4; a possible D gene is TRBD1 (6 bases). The CDR3 has 14 residues. Germline assignment: CDR1 MNHNS and CDR2 SASEGT. V was pared by 6 bases and J by 8 bases, with 16 bases between. CDR3 protein: CASRHPQGNEKLFF. CDR3 DNA sequence: TGTGCCAGCAGACATCCTCAGGGGAACGAAAAACTGTTTTTT.

This clonotype has ten or more counts. The chain links TRBV12-3 or TRBV12-4 to TRBJ2-1, with 12 bases identical to TRBD2. The CDR3 runs to 13 residues. V trimming: 10 bases; J trimming: 10 bases; junction bases outside the gene matches: 8. The CDR3 here is CAIRLAGEGEQFF. The CDR3 region has the DNA TGTGCCATTCGACTAGCGGGAGAGGGCGAGCAGTTCTTC.

The J gene is TRBJ2-3, the V gene TRBV6-2 or TRBV6-3; D ambiguous. The CDR3 has 14 amino acids. V lost 6 bases, J lost 3 bases, and 13 bases lay in between. Germline V lookup: CDR1 MNHEY, CDR2 SVGEGT. The CDR3 region has the DNA TGTGCCAGCAGATCCCTAACTCGGACAGATACGCAGTATTTT. This gives the protein CASRSLTRTDTQYF.

This clonotype came up a few times. The chain carries TRBV28 and TRBJ2-7; D perhaps matches TRBD2 (6 bases). Germline V gene lookup returns CDR1 MDHEN and CDR2 SYDVKM. Between the trimmed V and J ends, which lost 8 bases and 6 bases, there was a span of 14 bases. The CDR3 length is 12 residues. CDR3 region: CASRGSGFEQYV. In DNA, the CDR3 is TGTGCCAGCCGGGGGTCGGGGTTCGAGCAGTACGTC.

This clonotype was observed a handful of times. The chain couples TRBV10-3 to TRBJ2-2, with D perhaps given as TRBD1 or TRBD2 (5 bases each). The CDR3 is 18 amino acids. Trimming cost V 2 bases and J 3 bases, with 19 bases left between them. CDR1 and CDR2 from the germline V gene are ENHRY and SYGVKD. The DNA of the CDR3 is TGTGCCATCAGTGAGCCCGGGCAGGGACCTTGGGACACCGGGGAGCTGTTTTTT. It specifies CAISEPGQGPWDTGELFF.

This clonotype was counted a few times. The rearrangement uses TRBV7-3 and TRBJ2-1, with D possibly called TRBD1 or TRBD2 (5 bases each). CDR3 length: 14 residues. With 5 bases removed from V and 6 bases from J, the gap between germline ends came to 14 bases. Germline V lookup: CDR1 SGHTA, CDR2 FQGTGA. This chain's CDR3 is CASSLGGGFNEQFF. DNA of the CDR3: TGTGCCAGCAGCCTAGGTGGGGGTTTCAATGAGCAGTTCTTC.